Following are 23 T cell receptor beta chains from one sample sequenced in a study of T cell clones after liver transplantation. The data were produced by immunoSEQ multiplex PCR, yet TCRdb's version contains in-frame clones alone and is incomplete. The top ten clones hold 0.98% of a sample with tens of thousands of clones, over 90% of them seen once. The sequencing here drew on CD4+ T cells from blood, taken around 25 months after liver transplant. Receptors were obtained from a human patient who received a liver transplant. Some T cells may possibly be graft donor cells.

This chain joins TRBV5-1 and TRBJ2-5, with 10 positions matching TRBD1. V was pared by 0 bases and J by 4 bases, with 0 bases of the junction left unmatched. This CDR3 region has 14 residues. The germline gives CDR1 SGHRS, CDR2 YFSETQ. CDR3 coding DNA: TGCGCCAGCAGCTTGGGGACAGGGGGAGAGACCCAGTACTTC. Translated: CASSLGTGGETQYF. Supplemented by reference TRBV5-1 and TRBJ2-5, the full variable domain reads KAGVTQTPRYLIKTRGQQVTLSCSPISGHRSVSWYQQTPGQGLQFLFEYFSETQRNKGNFPGRFSGRQFSNSRSEMNVSTLELGDSALYLCASSLGTGGETQYFGPGTRLLVL.

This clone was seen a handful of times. CDR3 sequence (DNA): TGTGCTAGTGGTGGCGAGACAGGGGGCTACACTGAAGCTTTCTTT. Translated, it gives CASGGETGGYTEAFF. This chain links TRBV12-5 with TRBJ1-1; TRBD1 aligns across 10 bases. The V segment lost 5 bases and the J segment 3 bases; nucleotides outside the gene matches: 6. The CDR3 is 15 amino acids. The germline gives CDR1 LGHNT, CDR2 FRNRAP.

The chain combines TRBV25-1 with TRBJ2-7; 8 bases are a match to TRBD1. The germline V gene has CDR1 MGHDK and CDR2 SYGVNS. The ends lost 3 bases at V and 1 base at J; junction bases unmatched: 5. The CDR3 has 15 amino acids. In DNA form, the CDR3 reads TGTGCCAGCAGTGATCCGGGACAGGCGTCCTACGAGCAGTACTTC. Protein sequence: CASSDPGQASYEQYF.

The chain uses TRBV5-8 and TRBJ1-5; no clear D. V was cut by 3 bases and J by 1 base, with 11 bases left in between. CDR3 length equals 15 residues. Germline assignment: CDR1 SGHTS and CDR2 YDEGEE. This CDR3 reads CASSSGVLSNQPQHF. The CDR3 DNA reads TGTGCCAGCAGCTCTGGCGTCCTGAGCAATCAGCCCCAGCATTTT.

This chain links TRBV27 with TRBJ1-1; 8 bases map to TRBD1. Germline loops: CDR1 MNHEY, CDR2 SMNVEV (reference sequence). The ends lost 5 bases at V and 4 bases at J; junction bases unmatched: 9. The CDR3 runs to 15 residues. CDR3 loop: CASSTWDRWSTEAFF. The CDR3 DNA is TGTGCCAGCAGTACGTGGGACAGGTGGAGCACTGAAGCTTTCTTT.

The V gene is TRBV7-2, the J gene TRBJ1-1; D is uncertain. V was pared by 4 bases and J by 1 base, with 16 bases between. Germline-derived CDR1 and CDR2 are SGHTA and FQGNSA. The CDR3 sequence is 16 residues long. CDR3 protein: CASSYADEGWNTEAFF. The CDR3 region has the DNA TGTGCCAGCAGCTACGCGGATGAGGGATGGAACACTGAAGCTTTCTTT.

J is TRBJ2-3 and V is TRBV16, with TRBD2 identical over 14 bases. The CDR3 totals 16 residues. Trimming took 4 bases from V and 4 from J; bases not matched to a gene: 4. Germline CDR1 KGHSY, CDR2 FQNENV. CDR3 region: CASSPGLAGVPDTQYF. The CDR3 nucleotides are TGTGCCAGCAGCCCGGGACTAGCGGGAGTCCCAGATACGCAGTATTTT.

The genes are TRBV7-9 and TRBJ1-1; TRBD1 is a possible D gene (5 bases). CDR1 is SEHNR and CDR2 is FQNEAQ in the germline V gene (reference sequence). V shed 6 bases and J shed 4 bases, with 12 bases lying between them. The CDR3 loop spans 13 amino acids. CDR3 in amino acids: CASRQGTGTEAFF. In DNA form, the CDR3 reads TGTGCCAGCAGACAAGGGACCGGCACTGAAGCTTTCTTT. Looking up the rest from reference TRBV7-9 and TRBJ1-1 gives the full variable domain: DTGVSQNPRHKITKRGQNVTFRCDPISEHNRLYWYRQTLGQGPEFLTYFQNEAQLEKSRLLSDRFSAERPKGSFSTLEIQRTEQGDSAMYLCASRQGTGTEAFFGQGTRLTVV.

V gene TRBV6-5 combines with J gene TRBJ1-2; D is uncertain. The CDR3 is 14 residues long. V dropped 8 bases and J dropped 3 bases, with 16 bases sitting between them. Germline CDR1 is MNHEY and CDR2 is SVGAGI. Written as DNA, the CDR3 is TGTGCCAGCGGTGCCCCAGGCGGGTACTATGGCTACACCTTC. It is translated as CASGAPGGYYGYTF.

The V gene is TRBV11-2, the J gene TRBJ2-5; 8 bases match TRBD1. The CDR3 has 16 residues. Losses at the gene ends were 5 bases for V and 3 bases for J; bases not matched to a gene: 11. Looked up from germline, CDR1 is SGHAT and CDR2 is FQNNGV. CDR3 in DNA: TGTGCCAGCAGCGCCTACCCAGGGGGCCGAGAAGAGACCCAGTACTTC. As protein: CASSAYPGGREETQYF.

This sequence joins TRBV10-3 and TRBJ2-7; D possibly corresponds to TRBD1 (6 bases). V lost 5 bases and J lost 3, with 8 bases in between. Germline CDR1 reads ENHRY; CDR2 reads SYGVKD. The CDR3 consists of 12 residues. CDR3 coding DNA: TGTGCCATCAGTAGGACAGACTACGAGCAGTACTTC. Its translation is CAISRTDYEQYF.

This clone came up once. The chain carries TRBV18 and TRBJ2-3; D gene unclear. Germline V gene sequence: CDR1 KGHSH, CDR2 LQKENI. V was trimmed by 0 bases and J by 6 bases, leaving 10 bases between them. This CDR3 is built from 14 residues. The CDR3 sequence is CASSPPSFVDTQYF. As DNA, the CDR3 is TGTGCCAGCTCACCACCGTCCTTTGTGGATACGCAGTATTTT.

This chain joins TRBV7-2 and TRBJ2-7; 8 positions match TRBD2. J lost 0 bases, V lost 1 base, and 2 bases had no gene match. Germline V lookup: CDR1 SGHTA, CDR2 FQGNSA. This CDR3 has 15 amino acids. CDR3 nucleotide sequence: TGTGCCAGCAGCTTAGGACTAGCGTACTCCTACGAGCAGTACTTC. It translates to CASSLGLAYSYEQYF.

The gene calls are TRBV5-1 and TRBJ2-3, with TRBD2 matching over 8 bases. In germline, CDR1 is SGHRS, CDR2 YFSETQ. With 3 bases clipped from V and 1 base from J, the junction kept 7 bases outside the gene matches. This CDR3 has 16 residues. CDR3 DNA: TGCGCCAGCAGCTCCGGAGGGACTAGTGGCACAGATACGCAGTATTTT. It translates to CASSSGGTSGTDTQYF.

The CDR3 DNA is TGTGCCAGTATAGGCCTTAGCGGGAGTAGCACCGGGGAGCTGTTTTTT. Amino acids: CASIGLSGSSTGELFF. The chain couples TRBV19 to TRBJ2-2; 9 bases fit TRBD2. J was trimmed by 4 bases and V by 7 bases; bases with no gene match: 10. CDR1 LNHDA and CDR2 SQIVND come from the germline V gene (reference sequence). This CDR3 is 16 amino acids long.

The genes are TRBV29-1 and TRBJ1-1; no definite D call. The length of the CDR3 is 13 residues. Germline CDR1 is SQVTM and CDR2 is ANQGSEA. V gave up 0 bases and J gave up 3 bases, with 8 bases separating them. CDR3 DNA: TGCAGCGTTGAAGACTATTACTACACTGAAGCTTTCTTT. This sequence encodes CSVEDYYYTEAFF.

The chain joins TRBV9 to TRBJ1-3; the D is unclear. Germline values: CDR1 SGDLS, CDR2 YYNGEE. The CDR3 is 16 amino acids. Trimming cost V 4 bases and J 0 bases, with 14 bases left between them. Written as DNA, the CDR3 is TGTGCCAGCAGCTTCGGTGGGATAAGCTCTGGAAACACCATATATTTT. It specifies CASSFGGISSGNTIYF.

The CDR3 DNA sequence: TGTGCTAGTGGTTCACAGGGGAACACTGAAGCTTTCTTT. It specifies CASGSQGNTEAFF. The rearrangement joins TRBV12-5 to TRBJ1-1; D is perhaps TRBD1 (6 bases). The V gene's germline CDR1 is LGHNT and CDR2 FRNRAP. V lost 4 bases, J lost 1 base, and 7 bases lay in between. The CDR3 loop spans 13 amino acids.

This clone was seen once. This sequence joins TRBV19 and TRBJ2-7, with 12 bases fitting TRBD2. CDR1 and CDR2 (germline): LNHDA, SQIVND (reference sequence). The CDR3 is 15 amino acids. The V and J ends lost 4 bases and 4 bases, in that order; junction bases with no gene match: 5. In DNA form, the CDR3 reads TGTGCCAGTAGTACCAAACTAGCGGGAGGATACGAGCAGTACTTC. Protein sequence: CASSTKLAGGYEQYF.

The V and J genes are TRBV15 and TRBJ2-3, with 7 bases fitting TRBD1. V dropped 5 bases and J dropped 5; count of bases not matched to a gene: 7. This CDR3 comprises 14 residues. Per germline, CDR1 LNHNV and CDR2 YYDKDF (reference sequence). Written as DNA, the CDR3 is TGTGCCACCAGCGGCGGGCAGGGGGTAGATACGCAGTATTTT. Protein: CATSGGQGVDTQYF.

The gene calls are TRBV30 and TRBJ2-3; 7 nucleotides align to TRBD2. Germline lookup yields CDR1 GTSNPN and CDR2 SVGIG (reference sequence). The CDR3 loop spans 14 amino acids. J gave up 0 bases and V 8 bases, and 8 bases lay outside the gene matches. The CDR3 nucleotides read TGTGCCCGACAACCAGCGGGGAGCACAGATACGCAGTATTTT. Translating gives CARQPAGSTDTQYF.

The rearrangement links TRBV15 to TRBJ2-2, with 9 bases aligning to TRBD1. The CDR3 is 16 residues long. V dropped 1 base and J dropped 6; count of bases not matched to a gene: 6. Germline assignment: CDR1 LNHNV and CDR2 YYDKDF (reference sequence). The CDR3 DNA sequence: TGTGCCACCAGCAGAGTGGTGGGACAGGGATCCGGGGAGCTGTTTTTT. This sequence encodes CATSRVVGQGSGELFF.

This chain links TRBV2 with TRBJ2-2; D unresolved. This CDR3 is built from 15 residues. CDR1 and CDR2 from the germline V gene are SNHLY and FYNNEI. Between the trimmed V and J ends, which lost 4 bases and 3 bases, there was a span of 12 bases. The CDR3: CASSGVPTDTGELFF. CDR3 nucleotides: TGTGCCAGCAGTGGTGTCCCCACAGACACCGGGGAGCTGTTTTTT.